These 11 T cell receptor beta chains share one sample of origin, sequenced in a study of cytomegalovirus exposure and HLA in healthy donors. The PCR contained 60 Vbeta and 13 Jbeta primers. The table came from immunoSEQ multiplex PCR; TCRdb's copy has only in-frame clones and leaves some out. The sample carries about 160,000 clones, approximately 85% recorded once. The specimen was PBMCs. These receptors were taken from a man in his fifties in good health and CMV-seropositive.

This clone was seen a few times. The chain is built from TRBV28 and TRBJ1-5; tentatively, D is TRBD1 (6 bases). V was shortened by 3 bases and J by 7 bases, with 16 bases between the two germline ends. The CDR3 totals 15 residues. The germline V gene has CDR1 MDHEN and CDR2 SYDVKM. The DNA of the CDR3 is TGTGCCAGCAGTTTGGCACAGGGACTAGGGCAGCCCCAGCATTTT. Its translation is CASSLAQGLGQPQHF.

Comment on this clone: The germline gene is not matched at one end of the junction; a read error may be the cause. The gene calls are TRBV5-1 and TRBJ2-2; TRBD2 aligns across 15 bases. This CDR3 spans 19 amino acids. Germline values: CDR1 SGHRS, CDR2 YFSETQ. This chain's CDR3 is CASSPIPGLAGGITGGLFF. The CDR3 region has the DNA TGCGCCAGCAGCCCCATCCCGGGACTAGCGGGAGGCATCACCGGGGGGCTGTTTTTT.

The V and J genes are TRBV30 and TRBJ2-7; TRBD1 aligns across 7 bases. CDR3 size: 14 residues. CDR1 is GTSNPN and CDR2 is SVGIG in the germline V gene (reference sequence). The trim removed 2 bases at V and 3 bases at J, leaving 7 bases unmatched. The CDR3 protein is CAWSSTGFRYEQYF. DNA of the CDR3: TGTGCCTGGAGTTCGACAGGGTTTCGCTACGAGCAGTACTTC. Drawing the rest from reference TRBV30 and TRBJ2-7, the complete variable domain is SQTIHQWPATLVQPVGSPLSLECTVEGTSNPNLYWYRQAAGRGLQLLFYSVGIGQISSEVPQNLSASRPQDRQFILSSKKLLLSDSGFYLCAWSSTGFRYEQYFGPGTRLTVT.

The V call is TRBV11-2, the J call TRBJ1-1; D not certain. V lost 7 bases and J 0 bases, leaving 12 bases between the germline ends. The CDR3 runs 14 residues. Germline CDR1 is SGHAT and CDR2 is FQNNGV. The CDR3 is CASTRLGMNTEAFF. In DNA, the CDR3 is TGTGCCAGCACCAGACTCGGTATGAACACTGAAGCTTTCTTT.

In this sample, this clone turned up a few times. The chain carries TRBV18 and TRBJ1-3; perhaps TRBD1 as D (5 bases). Germline CDR1 and CDR2: KGHSH and LQKENI. V was clipped by 3 bases and J by 2 bases, with 11 bases between them. The CDR3 length is 15 residues. In DNA form, the CDR3 reads TGTGCCAGCTCACCGCCGCCAGGGACTGGAAACACCATATATTTT. Its protein is CASSPPPGTGNTIYF.

Notes on this clone: The same CDR3 is also encoded by other DNA sequences in this sample. The V call is TRBV28, the J call TRBJ1-2; the D gene is possibly TRBD1 (6 bases). The CDR3 contains 13 residues. Germline V CDR1 and CDR2: MDHEN, SYDVKM. Trimming took 4 bases from V and 4 from J, leaving 10 bases between them. For the CDR3, the DNA is TGTGCCAGCAGTTCCGGCAGGGGCTATGGCTACACCTTC. Its protein is CASSSGRGYGYTF.

The V gene is TRBV7-8, the J gene TRBJ2-1; TRBD2 aligns across 13 bases. The V gene end was trimmed by 5 bases and the J gene end by 3 bases; junction bases not matched to a gene: 1. The CDR3 is 15 residues long. CDR1 and CDR2 from the germline V gene are SGHVS and FQNEAQ. CDR3 loop: CASSRLAGGYNEQFF. The CDR3 nucleotides are TGTGCCAGCAGCCGACTAGCGGGAGGCTACAATGAGCAGTTCTTC.

V gene TRBV11-2 combines with J gene TRBJ2-1, with TRBD2 matching over 7 bases. CDR1 is SGHAT and CDR2 is FQNNGV in the germline V gene. The trim removed 5 bases at V and 9 bases at J, leaving 13 bases unmatched. The CDR3 has 15 residues. CDR3 sequence: CASSLFAGDPPEQFF. The CDR3 DNA reads TGTGCCAGCAGCCTATTCGCGGGAGATCCCCCTGAGCAGTTCTTC.

The chain couples TRBV14 to TRBJ2-7; D gene uncertain. The CDR3 has 13 amino acids. CDR1 and CDR2 (germline): SGHDN, FVKESK. V lost 2 bases to trimming and J lost 3 bases, with 8 bases between them. The CDR3 spells CASSQITDYEQYF. In DNA, the CDR3 is TGTGCCAGCAGCCAAATTACAGACTACGAGCAGTACTTC. Full variable domain (outside the CDR3, taken from reference TRBV14 and TRBJ2-7): EAGVTQFPSHSVIEKGQTVTLRCDPISGHDNLYWYRRVMGKEIKFLLHFVKESKQDESGMPNNRFLAERTGGTYSTLKVQPAELEDSGVYFCASSQITDYEQYFGPGTRLTVT.

The chain joins TRBV30 to TRBJ2-3, with D maybe TRBD1 (5 bases). The ends were cut back, 0 bases at V and 3 bases at J, with 10 bases in the middle. Per germline, CDR1 GTSNPN and CDR2 SVGIG (reference sequence). This CDR3 region has 14 residues. CDR3 region: CAWSVGQSTDTQYF. The CDR3 coding sequence is TGTGCCTGGAGTGTAGGACAATCTACAGATACGCAGTATTTT.

This clone came up once. The J gene is TRBJ2-6, the V gene TRBV6-6; D not certain. Trimming took 6 bases from V and 0 from J, leaving 9 bases between them. CDR3 length: 15 amino acids. Germline CDR1 reads MNHNY; CDR2 reads SVGAGI (reference sequence). This chain's CDR3 is CASSPSGSGANVLTF. CDR3 DNA sequence: TGTGCCAGCAGCCCGAGTGGCTCTGGGGCCAACGTCCTGACTTTC.